Given below is one TCR beta chain in context. In the original analysis: Amplified reference gene primers provided the basis for estimating nucleated cell counts. Data came from immunoSEQ multiplex PCR; TCRdb stores just in-frame clones and leaves some out. That table gives V, J and clone size, and the DNA gave D and trimming. The sample lists under 35,000 clones; 80% to 90% were seen once. The data originate from a study of blood T cell repertoires in COVID-19. Study in general: Italy, Spain and the United States were the sources of the convalescent and acute COVID-19 samples. In each case, the material was cDNA or gDNA derived from T cells, B-cell-depleted T cells, or PBMCs.

Losses at the gene ends were 5 bases for V and 0 bases for J; bases not matched to a gene: 6. This CDR3 region has 16 residues. Germline CDR1 and CDR2: SGHVS and FQNEAQ. Material: peripheral blood. This clonotype was sampled from a man in his sixties with active COVID-19. V usage is TRBV7-8 and J usage is TRBJ2-2, with TRBD2 matching over 7 bases. The CDR3 region has the DNA TGTGCCAGCAGCATACTAGCGATCGCGAACACCGGGGAGCTGTTTTTT. Translating it yields CASSILAIANTGELFF.